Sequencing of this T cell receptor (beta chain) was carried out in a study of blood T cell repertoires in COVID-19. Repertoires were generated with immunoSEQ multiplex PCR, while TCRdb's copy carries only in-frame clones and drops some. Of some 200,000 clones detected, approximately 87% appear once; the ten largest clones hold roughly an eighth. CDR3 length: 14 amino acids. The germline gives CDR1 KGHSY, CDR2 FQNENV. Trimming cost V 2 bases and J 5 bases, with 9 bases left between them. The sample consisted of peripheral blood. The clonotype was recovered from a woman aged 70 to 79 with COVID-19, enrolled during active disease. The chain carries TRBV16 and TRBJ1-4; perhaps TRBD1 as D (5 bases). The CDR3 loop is CASSQQGSNEKLFF. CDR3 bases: TGTGCCAGCAGCCAACAGGGTTCCAATGAAAAACTGTTTTTT.